The present entry profiles one T cell receptor (beta chain) with its context. This entry is derived from a study of blood T cell repertoires in COVID-19. V was pared by 3 bases and J by 5 bases, with 7 bases between. The CDR3 length is 12 residues. Germline V lookup: CDR1 SGHNT, CDR2 YYREEE (reference sequence). Participants' own reports of clinical history determined their cohort assignment. Sequencing used immunoSEQ multiplex PCR; TCRdb keeps in-frame clones, though not all of them. The sample includes about 46,000 clones, 70% to 90% of them seen just once. Sequencing was carried out using PBMCs or T cells enriched from blood (not recorded which). The chain uses TRBV5-4 and TRBJ2-3; D remains ambiguous. This TCR derives from a woman between 50 and 59 years old who had recovered from COVID-19. CDR3: CASSYAGDTQYF. The CDR3 DNA sequence: TGTGCCAGCAGCTATGCAGGAGATACGCAGTATTTT. The entire variable domain, with the rest obtained from reference TRBV5-4 and TRBJ2-3, is as follows: ETGVTQSPTHLIKTRGQQVTLRCSSQSGHNTVSWYQQALGQGPQFIFQYYREEENGRGNFPPRFSGLQFPNYSSELNVNALELDDSALYLCASSYAGDTQYFGPGTRLTVL.